This T cell receptor beta chain is from a study of shared clonotypes between healthy human individuals. Study-level results: The researchers took only blood, and tissue repertoires probably look different.

For this clone: Its cognate antigen is unknown.

Per the germline V gene, CDR1 is LNHDA and CDR2 is SQIVND (reference sequence). The CDR3 is made up of 13 amino acids. V gave up 3 bases and J gave up 0 bases, with 5 bases separating them. The authors ran the assay at deep level. Here immunoSEQ multiplex PCR was the method, and the copy in TCRdb shows in-frame clones only, minus some. The top ten hold around 0.35% of the sample, which has fewer than 3 million clones, around 90% seen once. The chain is built from TRBV19 and TRBJ1-2, with D uncertain. Sequencing used naive CD4+ T cells from PBMCs. Subset reported: CD45RA+ positively selected. This receptor was taken from a man between 18 and 29 years old in good health. Some clones in this sample may be carry-over from other donors' samples. The CDR3 DNA follows: TGTGCCAGTAGTATGGGCACTAACTATGGCTACACCTTC. Protein product: CASSMGTNYGYTF.